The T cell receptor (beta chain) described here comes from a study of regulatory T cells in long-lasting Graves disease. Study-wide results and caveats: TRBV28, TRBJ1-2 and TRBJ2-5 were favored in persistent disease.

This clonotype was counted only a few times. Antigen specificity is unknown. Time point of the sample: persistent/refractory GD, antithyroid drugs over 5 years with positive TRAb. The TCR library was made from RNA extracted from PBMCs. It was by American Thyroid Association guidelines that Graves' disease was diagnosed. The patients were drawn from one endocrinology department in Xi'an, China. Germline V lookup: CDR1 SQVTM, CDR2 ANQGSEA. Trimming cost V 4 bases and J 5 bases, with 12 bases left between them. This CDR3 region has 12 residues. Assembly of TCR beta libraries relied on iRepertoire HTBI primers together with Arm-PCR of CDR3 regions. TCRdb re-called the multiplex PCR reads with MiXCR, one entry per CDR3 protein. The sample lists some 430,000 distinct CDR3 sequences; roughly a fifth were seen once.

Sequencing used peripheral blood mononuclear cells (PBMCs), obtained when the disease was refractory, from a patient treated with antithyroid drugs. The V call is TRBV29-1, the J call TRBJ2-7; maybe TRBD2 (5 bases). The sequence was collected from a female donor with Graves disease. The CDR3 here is CSVVRESHEQYF. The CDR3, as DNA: TGCAGCGTTGTCCGGGAATCCCACGAGCAGTACTTC.